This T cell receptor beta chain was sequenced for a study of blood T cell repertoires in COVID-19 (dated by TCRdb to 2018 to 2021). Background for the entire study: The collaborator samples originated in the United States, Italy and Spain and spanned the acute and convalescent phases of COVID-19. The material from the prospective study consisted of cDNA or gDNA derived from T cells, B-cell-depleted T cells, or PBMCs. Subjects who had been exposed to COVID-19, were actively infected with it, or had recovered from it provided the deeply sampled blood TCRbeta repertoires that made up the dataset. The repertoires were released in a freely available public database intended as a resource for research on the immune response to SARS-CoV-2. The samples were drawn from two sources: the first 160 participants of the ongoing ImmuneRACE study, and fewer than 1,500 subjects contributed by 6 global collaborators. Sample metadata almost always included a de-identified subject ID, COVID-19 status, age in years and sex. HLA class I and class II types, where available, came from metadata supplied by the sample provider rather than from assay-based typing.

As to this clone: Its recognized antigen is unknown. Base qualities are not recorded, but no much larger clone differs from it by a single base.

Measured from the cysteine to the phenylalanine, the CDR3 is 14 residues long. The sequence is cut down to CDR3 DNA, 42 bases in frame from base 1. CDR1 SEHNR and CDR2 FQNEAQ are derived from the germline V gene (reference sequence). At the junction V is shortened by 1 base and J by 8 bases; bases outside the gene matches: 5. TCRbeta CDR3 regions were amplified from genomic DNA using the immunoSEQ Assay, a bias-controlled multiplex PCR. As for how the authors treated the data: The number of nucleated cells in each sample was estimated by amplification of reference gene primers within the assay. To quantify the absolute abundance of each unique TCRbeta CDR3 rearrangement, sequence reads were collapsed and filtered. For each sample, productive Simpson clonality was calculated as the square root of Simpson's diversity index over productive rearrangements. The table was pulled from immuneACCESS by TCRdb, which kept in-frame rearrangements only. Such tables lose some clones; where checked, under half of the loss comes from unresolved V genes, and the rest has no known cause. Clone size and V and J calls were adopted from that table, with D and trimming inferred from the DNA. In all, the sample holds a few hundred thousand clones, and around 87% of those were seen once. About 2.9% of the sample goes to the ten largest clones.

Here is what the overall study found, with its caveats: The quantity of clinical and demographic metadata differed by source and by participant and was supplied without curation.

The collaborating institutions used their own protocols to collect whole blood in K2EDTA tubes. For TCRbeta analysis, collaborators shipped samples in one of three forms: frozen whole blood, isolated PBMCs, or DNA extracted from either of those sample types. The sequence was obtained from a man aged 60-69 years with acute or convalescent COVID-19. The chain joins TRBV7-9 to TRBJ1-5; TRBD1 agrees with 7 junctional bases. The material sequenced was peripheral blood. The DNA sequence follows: TGTGCCAGCAGCTTAGAGGCAGGGGGAGAGCCCCAGCATTTT. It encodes CASSLEAGGEPQHF.